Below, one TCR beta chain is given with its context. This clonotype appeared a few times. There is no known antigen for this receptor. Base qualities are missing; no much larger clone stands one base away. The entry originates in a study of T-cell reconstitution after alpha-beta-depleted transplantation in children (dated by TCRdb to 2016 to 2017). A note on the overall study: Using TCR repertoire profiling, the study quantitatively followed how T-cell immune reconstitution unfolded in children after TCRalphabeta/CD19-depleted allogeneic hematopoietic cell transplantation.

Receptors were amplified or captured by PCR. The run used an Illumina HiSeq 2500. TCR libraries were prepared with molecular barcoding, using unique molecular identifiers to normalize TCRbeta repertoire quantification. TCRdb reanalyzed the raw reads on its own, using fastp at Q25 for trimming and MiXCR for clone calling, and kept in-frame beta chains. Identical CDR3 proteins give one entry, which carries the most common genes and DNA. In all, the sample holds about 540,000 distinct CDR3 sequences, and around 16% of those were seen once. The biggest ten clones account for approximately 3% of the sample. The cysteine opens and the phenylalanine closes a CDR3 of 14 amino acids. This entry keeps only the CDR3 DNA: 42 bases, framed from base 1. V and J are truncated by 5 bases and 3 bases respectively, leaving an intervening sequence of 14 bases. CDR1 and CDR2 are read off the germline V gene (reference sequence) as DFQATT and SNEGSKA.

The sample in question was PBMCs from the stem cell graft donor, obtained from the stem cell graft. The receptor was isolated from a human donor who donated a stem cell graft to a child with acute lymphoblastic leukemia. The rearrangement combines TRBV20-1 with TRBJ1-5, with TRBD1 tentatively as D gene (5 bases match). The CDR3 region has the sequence CSAGGDTPNQPQHF. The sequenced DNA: TGCAGTGCTGGGGGGGATACCCCCAATCAGCCCCAGCATTTT.